One and the same sample provided the 16 T cell receptor beta chains below, sequenced in a study of blood T cell repertoires in COVID-19. Method: immunoSEQ multiplex PCR; TCRdb's copy keeps in-frame clones and lacks some. This sample carries 260,000 or so clones, roughly 85% of them seen once, and the ten largest clones take about 3.6%. Sequencing was carried out using PBMCs or T cells enriched from blood (not recorded which). The receptors were sampled from a woman in her thirties or forties who had been exposed to COVID-19.

The table lists this clone with a count of one. The CDR3 region is CASSPLLDQETQYF. CDR3 bases: TGTGCCAGCAGCCCTCTGCTAGACCAAGAGACCCAGTACTTC. The rearrangement uses TRBV7-9 and TRBJ2-5; D gene uncertain. V gave up 5 bases and J gave up 0 bases, with 10 bases separating them. CDR1 is SEHNR, CDR2 FQNEAQ, per germline (reference sequence). This CDR3 spans 14 amino acids.

The chain has TRBV4-2 and TRBJ1-6, with a tentative D call TRBD1 (5 bases). Germline CDR1 reads LGHNA; CDR2 reads YNFKEQ. Trimming removed 4 bases from V and 9 bases from J, with 19 bases in between. The CDR3 has 16 amino acids. The CDR3, as DNA: TGTGCCAGCAGCCGACAGATCGGTGAGGACGGTTCACCCCTCCACTTT. Residues: CASSRQIGEDGSPLHF.

The V call is TRBV7-8, the J call TRBJ1-3; TRBD1 might be the D (5 bases). The CDR3 runs to 15 residues. Germline assignment: CDR1 SGHVS and CDR2 FQNEAQ. V lost 1 base, J lost 6 bases, and 13 bases lay in between. CDR3 sequence (DNA): TGTGCCAGCAGCTTAGACGGGGGATATGAAAACACCATATATTTT. Encoded protein: CASSLDGGYENTIYF.

CDR3 protein: CASSLASGGQPQHF. CDR3 DNA sequence: TGTGCCAGCAGCTTAGCCTCAGGGGGTCAGCCCCAGCATTTT. The chain employs TRBV7-9 and TRBJ1-5; 7 bases fit TRBD1. CDR1 and CDR2 from the germline V gene are SEHNR and FQNEAQ (reference sequence). The length of the CDR3 is 14 residues. V was clipped by 0 bases and J by 6 bases; unmatched bases: 2.

This clone was counted a single time. The rearrangement joins TRBV5-4 to TRBJ1-6, with 12 bases lining up with TRBD1. Trimming took 3 bases from V and 8 from J; bases not matched to a gene: 0. This CDR3 region has 14 residues. Germline V gives CDR1 SGHNT, CDR2 YYREEE (reference sequence). The CDR3 spells CASSWDRGHSPLHF. The CDR3, as DNA: TGTGCCAGCAGCTGGGACAGGGGGCATTCACCCCTCCACTTT.

The CDR3 sequence is CASSQTGTLRTDTQYF. The CDR3 DNA is TGCGCCAGCAGCCAAACCGGGACACTACGCACAGATACGCAGTATTTT. V is TRBV5-1 and J is TRBJ2-3; tentative D call: TRBD1 (6 bases). Germline CDR1 reads SGHRS; CDR2 reads YFSETQ. This CDR3 is 16 amino acids long. Trimming removed 4 bases at V and 1 base at J, with 16 bases between.

The J gene is TRBJ1-2, the V gene TRBV23-1, with 8 positions matching TRBD1. TRBV23-1 is marked as an open reading frame, function uncertain. The CDR3 totals 15 residues. V lost 2 bases, J lost 4 bases, and 6 bases stayed unmatched. CDR3 amino acids: CASSQRDRIPYGYTF. As DNA, the CDR3 is TGCGCCAGCAGTCAAAGGGACAGGATACCCTATGGCTACACCTTC.

The chain links TRBV19 to TRBJ2-1; 8 bases align to TRBD1. The CDR3 contains 14 residues. Unmatched junction bases numbered 8, after V lost 3 bases and J lost 10 bases. CDR1 is LNHDA and CDR2 is SQIVND in the germline V gene (reference sequence). DNA for the CDR3: TGTGCCAGTAGTATTCCCCCCAGGGGGCGAGAGCAGTTCTTC. Residues: CASSIPPRGREQFF. The full variable domain, completed using reference TRBV19 and TRBJ2-1, is DGGITQSPKYLFRKEGQNVTLSCEQNLNHDAMYWYRQDPGQGLRLIYYSQIVNDFQKGDIAEGYSVSREKKESFPLTVTSAQKNPTAFYLCASSIPPRGREQFFGPGTRLTVL.

The gene calls are TRBV7-3 and TRBJ2-1; a weak D match, TRBD2 (6 bases). The ends were cut back, 3 bases at V and 9 bases at J, with 21 bases in the middle. The CDR3 is 16 amino acids. Germline-derived CDR1 and CDR2 are SGHTA and FQGTGA. This CDR3 reads CASSFNSWGRQVEQFF. CDR3 coding DNA: TGTGCCAGCAGCTTCAATAGTTGGGGGAGGCAGGTTGAGCAGTTCTTC.

The chain joins TRBV6-1 to TRBJ2-3; maybe TRBD1 (6 bases). V was cut by 2 bases and J by 0 bases, with 12 bases left in between. Germline CDR1 MNHNS, CDR2 SASEGT. CDR3 length equals 16 residues. The CDR3: CASSELAGASTDTQYF. Here the CDR3 DNA reads TGTGCCAGCAGTGAATTAGCAGGGGCTAGCACAGATACGCAGTATTTT.

V gene TRBV28 combines with J gene TRBJ1-2; 8 bases are shared with TRBD1. The CDR3 contains 15 residues. Germline V gene sequence: CDR1 MDHEN, CDR2 SYDVKM. The V gene end was trimmed by 5 bases and the J gene end by 8 bases; junction bases not matched to a gene: 13. The CDR3 protein is CASSPLGQGSLGYTF. DNA of the CDR3: TGTGCCAGCAGTCCGCTCGGACAGGGATCCTTGGGCTACACCTTC.

This chain joins TRBV6-5 and TRBJ2-3; D gene ambiguous. Germline CDR1 is MNHEY and CDR2 is SVGAGI. Trimming removed 4 bases from V and 4 bases from J, with 9 bases in between. There are 13 residues in the CDR3. The CDR3, as DNA: TGTGCCAGCAGTTCATCTAGACCAGATACGCAGTATTTT. Its protein is CASSSSRPDTQYF.

This chain uses TRBV7-6 with TRBJ2-2; D may be TRBD2 (6 bases). This CDR3 region has 16 residues. Germline CDR1 and CDR2: SGHVS and FNYEAQ. Trimming pared 6 bases from V and 0 bases from J, leaving 14 bases between. The CDR3, as DNA: TGTGCCAGCAGAAGAACTAGCACCTCGAACACCGGGGAGCTGTTTTTT. Translating gives CASRRTSTSNTGELFF. Drawing the rest from reference TRBV7-6 and TRBJ2-2, the complete variable domain is GAGVSQSPRYKVTKRGQDVALRCDPISGHVSLYWYRQALGQGPEFLTYFNYEAQQDKSGLPNDRFSAERPEGSISTLTIQRTEQRDSAMYRCASRRTSTSNTGELFFGEGSRLTVL.

This chain links TRBV18 with TRBJ2-1; D might be TRBD1 (6 bases). The CDR3 sequence is 14 residues long. Germline V lookup: CDR1 KGHSH, CDR2 LQKENI. V was clipped by 8 bases and J by 8 bases, with 19 bases between them. The CDR3 region is CASANRARADEQFF. CDR3 sequence (DNA): TGTGCCAGCGCGAACAGGGCCCGGGCCGATGAGCAGTTCTTC.

V gene TRBV5-4 combines with J gene TRBJ2-7, with 8 bases identical to TRBD1. The V and J ends lost 3 bases and 2 bases, in that order; junction bases with no gene match: 7. Per the germline V gene, CDR1 is SGHNT and CDR2 is YYREEE (reference sequence). The CDR3 loop spans 15 amino acids. CDR3 protein: CASSSAGTGAYEQYF. The CDR3 region has the DNA TGTGCCAGCAGCTCTGCCGGGACAGGCGCCTACGAGCAGTACTTC.

V gene TRBV18 combines with J gene TRBJ1-1, with TRBD1 matching 8 bases. There are 18 residues in the CDR3. The germline V gene encodes CDR1 KGHSH and CDR2 LQKENI. V shed 3 bases, J shed 5 bases, and the junction held 17 bases outside the gene matches. The CDR3 spells CASSPQGDRPQRGTEAFF. DNA of the CDR3: TGTGCCAGCTCACCCCAAGGGGACAGGCCCCAAAGGGGGACTGAAGCTTTCTTT.